These T cell receptor beta chains were read from a single sample in a study of cytomegalovirus exposure and HLA in healthy donors. TCRdb keeps only in-frame clones here, not all; method: immunoSEQ multiplex PCR. The sample lists hundreds of thousands of clones; around 86% were seen once. Sequencing used PBMCs. The receptors were sampled from a woman younger than 35 in good health and CMV-seropositive. CDR3s include the opening cysteine and the closing phenylalanine or tryptophan. A D gene is named only where the DNA matches it firmly. Rows may omit the clone size; those that give it use once, few, many or a size class.

j_call v_call d_call clone_size cdr3_aa cdr3_nt
TRBJ2-1 TRBV28 NA NA CASSLTGGVDNEQFF TGTGCCAGCAGTTTAACCGGAGGGGTGGACAATGAGCAGTTCTTC
TRBJ1-5 TRBV28 NA NA CASSSAQRDSNQPQHF TGTGCCAGCAGTTCCGCCCAGAGGGATAGCAATCAGCCCCAGCATTTT
TRBJ1-3 TRBV14 NA NA CASSAQGGSGNTIYF TGTGCCAGCAGCGCACAGGGAGGGTCTGGAAACACCATATATTTT
TRBJ2-7 TRBV11-2 TRBD1 once CASSFPGQGATYEQYF TGTGCCAGCAGCTTTCCTGGACAGGGGGCTACCTACGAGCAGTACTTC
TRBJ2-7 TRBV5-4 NA NA CASSPGVEAYEQYF TGTGCCAGCAGTCCGGGGGTCGAGGCTTACGAGCAGTACTTC
TRBJ2-7 TRBV4-1 TRBD2 NA CASSQGLALYEQYF TGCGCCAGCAGCCAGGGACTAGCGTTGTACGAGCAGTACTTC
TRBJ2-7 TRBV9 NA NA CASSVSGSWQGLNEQYF TGTGCCAGCAGCGTATCTGGATCTTGGCAGGGGCTCAACGAGCAGTACTTC
TRBJ2-7 TRBV13 NA NA CASSLSIEWRNSYEQYF TGTGCCAGCAGCTTGTCGATCGAGTGGCGGAACTCCTACGAGCAGTACTTC
TRBJ2-3 TRBV4-1 TRBD2 NA CASSQESLAGGDTQYF TGCGCCAGCAGCCAAGAAAGCCTAGCGGGAGGAGATACGCAGTATTTT
TRBJ1-2 TRBV29-1 NA NA CSVDPTPANYGYTF TGCAGCGTTGACCCGACTCCCGCGAACTATGGCTACACCTTC
TRBJ2-1 TRBV7-9 TRBD2 few CASSPKPSGRSYNEQFF TGTGCCAGCAGCCCGAAGCCTAGCGGGAGGTCCTACAATGAGCAGTTCTTC
TRBJ2-2 TRBV28 TRBD1 once CASSPGQGEAGELFF TGTGCCAGCAGTCCGGGACAGGGAGAAGCCGGGGAGCTGTTTTTT
TRBJ2-7 TRBV5-1 NA NA CASSGGRERDYEQYF TGCGCCAGCAGCGGGGGTCGGGAGAGGGACTACGAGCAGTACTTC
TRBJ2-1 TRBV7-9 TRBD2 NA CASSSRLAGLYNEQFF TGTGCCAGCAGCTCCCGACTAGCGGGGCTCTACAATGAGCAGTTCTTC
TRBJ1-2 TRBV6-1 NA few CASSEIWAQSVTF TGTGCCAGCAGTGAAATTTGGGCACAGTCAGTAACCTTC
TRBJ1-5 TRBV5-4 NA NA CASSFGTDNQPQHF TGTGCCAGCAGCTTTGGTACAGACAATCAGCCCCAGCATTTT
TRBJ2-7 TRBV28 NA NA CASSPGDRHEQYF TGTGCCAGCAGTCCCGGGGATAGGCACGAGCAGTACTTC
TRBJ2-3 TRBV18 TRBD2 NA CASSPPAGTSATDTQYF TGTGCCAGCTCACCCCCCGCGGGGACTAGTGCCACAGATACGCAGTATTTT
TRBJ1-2 TRBV6-5 NA NA CASSARDSYGYTF TGTGCCAGCAGTGCCAGGGACTCCTATGGCTACACCTTC
TRBJ2-7 TRBV7-9 TRBD1 few CASSLTQGTGNYEQYF TGTGCCAGCAGCTTAACCCAGGGGACAGGGAACTACGAGCAGTACTTC
TRBJ1-2 TRBV6-5 TRBD1 NA CASSSPDRMYGYTF TGTGCCAGCAGTTCACCGGACAGGATGTATGGCTACACCTTC
TRBJ2-2 TRBV5-4 TRBD2 NA CASSLSLAVTGELFF TGTGCCAGCAGCTTGAGCCTAGCGGTGACCGGGGAGCTGTTTTTT
TRBJ2-7 TRBV13 NA NA CASSLKAPGSIYEQYF TGTGCCAGCAGCTTGAAAGCGCCAGGGTCTATCTACGAGCAGTACTTC
TRBJ1-1 TRBV5-1 NA NA CASSSRAYSPLNTEAFF TGCGCCAGCAGCTCCAGGGCCTACTCCCCATTGAACACTGAAGCTTTCTTT
TRBJ1-1 TRBV5-1 NA NA CASSLSRGSTEAFF TGCGCCAGCAGCTTGTCCCGGGGGAGCACTGAAGCTTTCTTT
TRBJ1-1 TRBV11-2 NA NA CASTLQGLWDTEAFF TGTGCCAGCACCCTGCAGGGATTGTGGGACACTGAAGCTTTCTTT
TRBJ2-7 TRBV6-1 TRBD1 NA CATQEPGQGYEQYF TGTGCCACCCAGGAGCCGGGACAGGGCTACGAGCAGTACTTC
TRBJ2-3 TRBV29-1 NA NA CSVEQGGTDTQYF TGCAGCGTTGAACAGGGCGGCACAGATACGCAGTATTTT
TRBJ1-2 TRBV6-1 NA NA CASSVDNVYGYTF TGTGCCAGCAGTGTTGACAACGTATATGGCTACACCTTC
TRBJ2-7 TRBV4-1 TRBD1 NA CASSQGQLGAYEQYF TGCGCCAGCAGCCAGGGACAGCTCGGGGCCTACGAGCAGTACTTC